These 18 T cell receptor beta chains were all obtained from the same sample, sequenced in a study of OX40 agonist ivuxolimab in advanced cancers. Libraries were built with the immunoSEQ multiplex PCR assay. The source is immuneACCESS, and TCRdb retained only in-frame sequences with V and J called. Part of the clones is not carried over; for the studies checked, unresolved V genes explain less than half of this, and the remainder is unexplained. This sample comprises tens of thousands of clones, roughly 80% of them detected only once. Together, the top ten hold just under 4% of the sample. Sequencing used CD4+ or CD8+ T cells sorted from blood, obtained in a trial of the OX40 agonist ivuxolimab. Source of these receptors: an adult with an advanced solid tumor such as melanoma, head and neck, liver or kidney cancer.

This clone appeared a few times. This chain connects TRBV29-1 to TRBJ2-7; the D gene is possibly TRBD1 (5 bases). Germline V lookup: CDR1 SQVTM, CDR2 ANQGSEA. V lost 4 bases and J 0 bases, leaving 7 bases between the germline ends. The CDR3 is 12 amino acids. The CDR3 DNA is TGCAGCGTTGGACAGACCTCCTACGAGCAGTACTTC. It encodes CSVGQTSYEQYF.

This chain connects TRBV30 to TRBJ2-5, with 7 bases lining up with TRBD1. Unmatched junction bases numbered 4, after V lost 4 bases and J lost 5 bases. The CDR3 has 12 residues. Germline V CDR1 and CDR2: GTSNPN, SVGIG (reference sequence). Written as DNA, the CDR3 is TGTGCCTGGAAGGGGGCGCAGGAGACCCAGTACTTC. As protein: CAWKGAQETQYF.

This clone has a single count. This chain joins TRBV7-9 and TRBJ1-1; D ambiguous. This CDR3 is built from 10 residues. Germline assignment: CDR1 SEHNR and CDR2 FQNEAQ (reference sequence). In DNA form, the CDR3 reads TGTGTACAGAAGACCACTGAAGCTTTCTTT. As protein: CVQKTTEAFF.

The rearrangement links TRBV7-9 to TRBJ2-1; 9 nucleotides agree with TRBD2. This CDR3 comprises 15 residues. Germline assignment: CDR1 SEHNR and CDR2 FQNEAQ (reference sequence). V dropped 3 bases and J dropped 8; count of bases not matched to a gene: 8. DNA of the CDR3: TGTGCCAGCAGCTTTGGACGTAGCGGGGGTGATGAGCAGTTCTTC. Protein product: CASSFGRSGGDEQFF.

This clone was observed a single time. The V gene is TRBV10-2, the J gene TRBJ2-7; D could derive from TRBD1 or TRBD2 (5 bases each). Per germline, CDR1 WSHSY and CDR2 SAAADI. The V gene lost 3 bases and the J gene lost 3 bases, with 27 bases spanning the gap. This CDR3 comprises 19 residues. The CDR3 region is CASSDRGRARVGTYYEQYF. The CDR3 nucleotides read TGCGCCAGCAGTGATAGGGGCAGGGCCAGAGTGGGGACGTACTACGAGCAGTACTTC.

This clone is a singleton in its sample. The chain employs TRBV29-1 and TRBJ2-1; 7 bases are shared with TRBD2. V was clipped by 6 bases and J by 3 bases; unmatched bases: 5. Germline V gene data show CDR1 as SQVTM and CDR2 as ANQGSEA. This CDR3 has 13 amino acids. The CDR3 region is CSVYGGYYNEQFF. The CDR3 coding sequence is TGCAGCGTCTACGGGGGGTACTACAATGAGCAGTTCTTC.

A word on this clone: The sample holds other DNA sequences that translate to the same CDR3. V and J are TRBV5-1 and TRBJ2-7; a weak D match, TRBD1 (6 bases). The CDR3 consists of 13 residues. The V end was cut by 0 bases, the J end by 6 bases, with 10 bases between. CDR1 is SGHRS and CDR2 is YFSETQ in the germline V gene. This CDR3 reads CASSLVQGIEQYF. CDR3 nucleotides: TGCGCCAGCAGCTTGGTACAGGGTATCGAGCAGTACTTC.

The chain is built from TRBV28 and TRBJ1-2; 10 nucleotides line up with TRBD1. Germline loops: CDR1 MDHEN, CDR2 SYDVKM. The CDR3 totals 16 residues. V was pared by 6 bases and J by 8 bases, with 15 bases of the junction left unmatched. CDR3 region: CASRPFPTGGAIGYTF. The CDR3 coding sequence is TGTGCCAGCAGACCTTTCCCGACAGGGGGCGCGATCGGCTACACCTTC.

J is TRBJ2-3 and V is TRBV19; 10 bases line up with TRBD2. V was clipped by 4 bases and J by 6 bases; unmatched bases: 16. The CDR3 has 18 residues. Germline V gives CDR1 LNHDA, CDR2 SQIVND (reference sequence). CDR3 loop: CASSTDSGGPGSLDTQYF. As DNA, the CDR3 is TGTGCCAGTAGTACAGATAGCGGGGGGCCCGGTTCTCTCGATACGCAGTATTTT.

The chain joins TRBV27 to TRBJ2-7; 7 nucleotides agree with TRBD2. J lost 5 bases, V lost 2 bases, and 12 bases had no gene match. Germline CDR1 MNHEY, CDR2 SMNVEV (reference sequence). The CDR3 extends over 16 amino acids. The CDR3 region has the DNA TGTGCCAGCAGTTTACCCTCTCGGGGAGGGGACCACGAGCAGTACTTC. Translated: CASSLPSRGGDHEQYF.

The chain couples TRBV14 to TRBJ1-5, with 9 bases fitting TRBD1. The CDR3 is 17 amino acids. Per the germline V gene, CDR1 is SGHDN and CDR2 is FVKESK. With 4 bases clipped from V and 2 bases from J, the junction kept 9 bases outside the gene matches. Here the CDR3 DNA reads TGTGCCAGCAGCCGGATAACCCGGACAGGGGGCAATCAGCCCCAGCATTTT. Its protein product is CASSRITRTGGNQPQHF.

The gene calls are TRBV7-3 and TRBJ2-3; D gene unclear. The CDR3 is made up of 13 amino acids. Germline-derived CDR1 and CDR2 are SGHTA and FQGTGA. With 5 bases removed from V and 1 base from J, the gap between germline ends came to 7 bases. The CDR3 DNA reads TGTGCCAGCAGCCAAGCGCGCACAGATACGCAGTATTTT. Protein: CASSQARTDTQYF. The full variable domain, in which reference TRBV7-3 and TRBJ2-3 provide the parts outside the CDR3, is GAGVSQTPSNKVTEKGKYVELRCDPISGHTALYWYRQSLGQGPEFLIYFQGTGAADDSGLPNDRFFAVRPEGSVSTLKIQRTERGDSAVYLCASSQARTDTQYFGPGTRLTVL.

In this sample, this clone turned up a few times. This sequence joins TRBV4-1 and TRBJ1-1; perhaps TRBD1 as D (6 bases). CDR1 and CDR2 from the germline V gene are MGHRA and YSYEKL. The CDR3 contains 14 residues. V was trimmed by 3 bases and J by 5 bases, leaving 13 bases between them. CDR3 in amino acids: CASSHTSGETEAFF. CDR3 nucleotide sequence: TGCGCCAGCAGCCATACCTCAGGGGAGACTGAAGCTTTCTTT.

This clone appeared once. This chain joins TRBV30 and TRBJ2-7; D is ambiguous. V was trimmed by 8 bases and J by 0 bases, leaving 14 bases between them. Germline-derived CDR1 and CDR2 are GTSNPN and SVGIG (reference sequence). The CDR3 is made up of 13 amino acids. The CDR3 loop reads CASTRSSSYEQYF. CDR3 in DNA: TGTGCCAGTACCCGGTCCAGCTCCTACGAGCAGTACTTC. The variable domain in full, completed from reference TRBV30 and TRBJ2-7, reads SQTIHQWPATLVQPVGSPLSLECTVEGTSNPNLYWYRQAAGRGLQLLFYSVGIGQISSEVPQNLSASRPQDRQFILSSKKLLLSDSGFYLCASTRSSSYEQYFGPGTRLTVT.

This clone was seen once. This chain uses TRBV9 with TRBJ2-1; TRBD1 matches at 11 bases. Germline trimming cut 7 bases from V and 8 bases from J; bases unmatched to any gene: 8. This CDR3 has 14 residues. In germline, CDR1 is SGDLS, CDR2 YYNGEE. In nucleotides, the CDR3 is TGTGCCAGCGCCCCGGGACAGGGGGTGGATGAGCAGTTCTTC. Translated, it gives CASAPGQGVDEQFF.

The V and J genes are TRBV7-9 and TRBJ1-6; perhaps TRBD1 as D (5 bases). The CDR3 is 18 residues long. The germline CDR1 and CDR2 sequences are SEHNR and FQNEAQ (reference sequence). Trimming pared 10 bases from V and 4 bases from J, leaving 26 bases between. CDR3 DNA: TGTGCCAACTTCGCGAGGGCAGGGTTAAACCTATATAATTCACCCCTCCACTTT. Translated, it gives CANFARAGLNLYNSPLHF. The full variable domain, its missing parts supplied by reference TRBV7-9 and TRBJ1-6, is DTGVSQNPRHKITKRGQNVTFRCDPISEHNRLYWYRQTLGQGPEFLTYFQNEAQLEKSRLLSDRFSAERPKGSFSTLEIQRTEQGDSAMYLCANFARAGLNLYNSPLHFGNGTRLTVT.

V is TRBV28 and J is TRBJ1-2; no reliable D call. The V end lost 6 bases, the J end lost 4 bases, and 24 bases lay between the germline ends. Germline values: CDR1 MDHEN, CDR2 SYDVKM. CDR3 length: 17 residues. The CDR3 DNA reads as TGTGCCAGCAGACGTTCTCTCTTGACCGTGATGAGCTATGGCTACACCTTC. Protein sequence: CASRRSLLTVMSYGYTF.

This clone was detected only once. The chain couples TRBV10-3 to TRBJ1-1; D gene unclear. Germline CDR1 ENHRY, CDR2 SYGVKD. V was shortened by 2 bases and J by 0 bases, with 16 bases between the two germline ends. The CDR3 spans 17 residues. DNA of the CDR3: TGTGCCATCAGTGAGGCTAGACTCAGAGTAATGAACACTGAAGCTTTCTTT. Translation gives CAISEARLRVMNTEAFF.